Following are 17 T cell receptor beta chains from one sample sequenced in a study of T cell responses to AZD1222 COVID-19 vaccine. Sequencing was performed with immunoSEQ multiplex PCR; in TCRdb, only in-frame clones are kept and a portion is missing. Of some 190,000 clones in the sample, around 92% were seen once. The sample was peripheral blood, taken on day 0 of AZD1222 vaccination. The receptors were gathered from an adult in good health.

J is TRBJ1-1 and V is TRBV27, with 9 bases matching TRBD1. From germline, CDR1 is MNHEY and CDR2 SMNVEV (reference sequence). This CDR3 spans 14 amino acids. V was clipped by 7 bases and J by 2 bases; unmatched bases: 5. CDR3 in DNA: TGTGCCAGCACTGCGACAGGGGGTAACACTGAAGCTTTCTTT. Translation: CASTATGGNTEAFF.

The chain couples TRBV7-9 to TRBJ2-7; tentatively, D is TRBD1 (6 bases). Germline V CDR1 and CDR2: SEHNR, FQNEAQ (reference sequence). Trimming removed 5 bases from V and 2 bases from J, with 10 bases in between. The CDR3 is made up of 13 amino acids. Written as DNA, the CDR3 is TGTGCCAGCAGCATTGGGACAACCTACGAGCAGTACTTC. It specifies CASSIGTTYEQYF.

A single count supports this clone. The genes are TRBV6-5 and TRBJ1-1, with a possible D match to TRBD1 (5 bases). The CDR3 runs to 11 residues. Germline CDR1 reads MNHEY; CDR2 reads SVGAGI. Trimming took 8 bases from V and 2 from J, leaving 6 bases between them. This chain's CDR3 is CASGGNTEAFF. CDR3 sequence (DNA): TGTGCCAGCGGGGGTAACACTGAAGCTTTCTTT.

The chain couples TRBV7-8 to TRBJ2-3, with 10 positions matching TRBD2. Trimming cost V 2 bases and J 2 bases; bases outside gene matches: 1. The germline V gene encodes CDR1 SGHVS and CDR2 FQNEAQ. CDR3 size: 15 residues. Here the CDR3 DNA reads TGTGCCAGCAGCTTAACTAGCGGGGACACAGATACGCAGTATTTT. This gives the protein CASSLTSGDTDTQYF.

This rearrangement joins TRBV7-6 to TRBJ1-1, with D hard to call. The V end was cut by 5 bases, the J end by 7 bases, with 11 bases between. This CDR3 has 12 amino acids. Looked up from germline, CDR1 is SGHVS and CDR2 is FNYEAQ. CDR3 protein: CASSAQLSEAFF. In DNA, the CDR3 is TGTGCCAGCAGCGCGCAACTGAGTGAAGCTTTCTTT. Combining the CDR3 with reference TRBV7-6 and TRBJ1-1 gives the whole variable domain GAGVSQSPRYKVTKRGQDVALRCDPISGHVSLYWYRQALGQGPEFLTYFNYEAQQDKSGLPNDRFSAERPEGSISTLTIQRTEQRDSAMYRCASSAQLSEAFFGQGTRLTVV.

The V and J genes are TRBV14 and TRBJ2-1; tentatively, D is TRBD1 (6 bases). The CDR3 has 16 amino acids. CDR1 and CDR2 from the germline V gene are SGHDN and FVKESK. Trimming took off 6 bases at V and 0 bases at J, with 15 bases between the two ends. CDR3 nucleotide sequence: TGTGCCAGCAGGGGGTCTGACAGGAGCTCCTACAATGAGCAGTTCTTC. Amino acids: CASRGSDRSSYNEQFF. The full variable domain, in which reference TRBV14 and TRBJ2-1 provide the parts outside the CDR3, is EAGVTQFPSHSVIEKGQTVTLRCDPISGHDNLYWYRRVMGKEIKFLLHFVKESKQDESGMPNNRFLAERTGGTYSTLKVQPAELEDSGVYFCASRGSDRSSYNEQFFGPGTRLTVL.

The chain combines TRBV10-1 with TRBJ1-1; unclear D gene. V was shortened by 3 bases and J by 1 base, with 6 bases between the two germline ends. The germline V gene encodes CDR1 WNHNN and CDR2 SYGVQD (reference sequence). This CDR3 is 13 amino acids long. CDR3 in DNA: TGCGCCAGCAGTGAATCCGGGAACACTGAAGCTTTCTTT. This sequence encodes CASSESGNTEAFF.

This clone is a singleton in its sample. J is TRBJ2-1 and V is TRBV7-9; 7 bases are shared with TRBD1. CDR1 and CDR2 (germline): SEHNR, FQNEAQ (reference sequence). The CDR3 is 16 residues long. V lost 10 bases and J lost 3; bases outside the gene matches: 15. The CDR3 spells CAISRQGQRVYNEQFF. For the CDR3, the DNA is TGTGCCATCTCCAGGCAGGGACAGAGGGTCTACAATGAGCAGTTCTTC.

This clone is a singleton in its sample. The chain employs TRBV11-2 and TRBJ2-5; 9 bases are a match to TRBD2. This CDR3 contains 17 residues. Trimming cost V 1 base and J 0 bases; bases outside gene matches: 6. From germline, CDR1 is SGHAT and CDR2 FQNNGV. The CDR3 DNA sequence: TGTGCCAGCAGCTTAGGAGTTGCGGGGGGGGACCAAGAGACCCAGTACTTC. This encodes CASSLGVAGGDQETQYF.

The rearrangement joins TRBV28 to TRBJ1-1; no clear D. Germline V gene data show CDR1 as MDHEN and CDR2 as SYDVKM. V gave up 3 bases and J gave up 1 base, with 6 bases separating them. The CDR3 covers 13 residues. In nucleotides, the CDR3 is TGTGCCAGCAGTTTGCGGCAGAACACTGAAGCTTTCTTT. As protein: CASSLRQNTEAFF.

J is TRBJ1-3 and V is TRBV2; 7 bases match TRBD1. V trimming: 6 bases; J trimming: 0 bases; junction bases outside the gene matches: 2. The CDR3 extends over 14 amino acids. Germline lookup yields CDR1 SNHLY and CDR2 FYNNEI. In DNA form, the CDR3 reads TGTGCCAGCAGGGGGGACAGCTCTGGAAACACCATATATTTT. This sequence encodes CASRGDSSGNTIYF. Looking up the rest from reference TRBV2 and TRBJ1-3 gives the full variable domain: EPEVTQTPSHQVTQMGQEVILRCVPISNHLYFYWYRQILGQKVEFLVSFYNNEISEKSEIFDDQFSVERPDGSNFTLKIRSTKLEDSAMYFCASRGDSSGNTIYFGEGSWLTVV.

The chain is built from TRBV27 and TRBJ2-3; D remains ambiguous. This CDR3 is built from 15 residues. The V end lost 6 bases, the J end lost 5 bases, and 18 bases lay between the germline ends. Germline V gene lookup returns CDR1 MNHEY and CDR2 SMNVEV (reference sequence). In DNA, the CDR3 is TGTGCCAGCAGGTCCTCTTCACGAGGCTTAGATACGCAGTATTTT. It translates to CASRSSSRGLDTQYF.

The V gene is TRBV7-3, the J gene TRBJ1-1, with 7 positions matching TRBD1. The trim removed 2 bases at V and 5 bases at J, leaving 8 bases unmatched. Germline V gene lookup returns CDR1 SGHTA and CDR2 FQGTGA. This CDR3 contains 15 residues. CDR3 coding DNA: TGTGCCAGCAGCTTACAGGGGGGAGGAGGAACTGAAGCTTTCTTT. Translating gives CASSLQGGGGTEAFF.

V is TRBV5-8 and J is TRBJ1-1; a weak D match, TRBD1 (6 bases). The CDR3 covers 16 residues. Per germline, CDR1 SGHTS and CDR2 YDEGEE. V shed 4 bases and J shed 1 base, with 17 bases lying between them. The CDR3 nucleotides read TGTGCCAGCAGCCAGGGGACGGGGAAATCGAACACTGAAGCTTTCTTT. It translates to CASSQGTGKSNTEAFF.

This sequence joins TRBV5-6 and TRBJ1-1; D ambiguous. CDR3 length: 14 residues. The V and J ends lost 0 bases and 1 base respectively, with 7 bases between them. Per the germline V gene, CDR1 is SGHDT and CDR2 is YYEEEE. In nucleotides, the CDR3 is TGTGCCAGCAGCTTGGGACCCCAGAACACTGAAGCTTTCTTT. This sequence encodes CASSLGPQNTEAFF.

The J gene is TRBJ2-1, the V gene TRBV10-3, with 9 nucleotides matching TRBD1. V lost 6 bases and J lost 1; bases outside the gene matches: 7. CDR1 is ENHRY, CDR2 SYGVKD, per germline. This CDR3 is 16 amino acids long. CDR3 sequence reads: CAIRGTGIGSYNEQFF. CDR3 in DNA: TGTGCCATCAGAGGGACAGGGATCGGATCCTACAATGAGCAGTTCTTC.

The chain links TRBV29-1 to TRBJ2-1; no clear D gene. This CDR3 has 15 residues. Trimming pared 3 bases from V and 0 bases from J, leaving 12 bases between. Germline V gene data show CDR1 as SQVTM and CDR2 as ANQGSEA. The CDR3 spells CSVDPQRYSYNEQFF. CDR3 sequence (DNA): TGCAGCGTTGATCCACAGCGTTACTCCTACAATGAGCAGTTCTTC.